The 9 T cell receptor beta chains given below trace back to one sample, sequenced in a study of cytomegalovirus exposure and HLA in healthy donors. The PCR contained 60 Vbeta and 13 Jbeta primers. Profiled with immunoSEQ multiplex PCR; TCRdb holds only in-frame clones, not every one. The table for this sample gives tens of thousands of clones. The sequencing sample was made of PBMCs. These receptors all come from a woman between 18 and 29 years old in good health and CMV-seronegative.

The rearrangement links TRBV9 to TRBJ2-5; 8 bases are a match to TRBD1. J gave up 3 bases and V 3 bases, and 1 base lay outside the gene matches. Germline assignment: CDR1 SGDLS and CDR2 YYNGEE. The CDR3 has 13 amino acids. CDR3 loop: CASSAGQEETQYF. The CDR3 coding sequence is TGTGCCAGCAGCGCGGGACAGGAAGAGACCCAGTACTTC.

The chain joins TRBV29-1 to TRBJ1-1; D remains unclear. Per the germline V gene, CDR1 is SQVTM and CDR2 is ANQGSEA. Trimming left V 3 bases short and J 1 base short, with 12 bases between. The CDR3 is 14 amino acids. CDR3 residues: CSVDWATPNTEAFF. The CDR3 DNA sequence: TGCAGCGTTGACTGGGCCACCCCGAACACTGAAGCTTTCTTT.

This chain's CDR3 is CSGLDRWETEAFF. CDR3 sequence (DNA): TGCAGCGGCCTGGACAGGTGGGAGACTGAAGCTTTCTTT. The chain employs TRBV29-1 and TRBJ1-1, with 7 bases matching TRBD1. The CDR3 length is 13 residues. Germline CDR1 SQVTM, CDR2 ANQGSEA. The junction had 10 bases not matched to a gene; V was cut back by 7 bases and J by 5 bases.

J is TRBJ2-7 and V is TRBV27; the D is unclear. There are 13 residues in the CDR3. Germline CDR1 is MNHEY and CDR2 is SMNVEV (reference sequence). V lost 6 bases and J 3 bases, leaving 12 bases between the germline ends. As DNA, the CDR3 is TGTGCCAGCAGCAGACTGGATCGCTACGAGCAGTACTTC. This gives the protein CASSRLDRYEQYF.

The rearrangement links TRBV6-1 to TRBJ2-7, with 8 bases matching TRBD1. This CDR3 has 15 amino acids. Germline V gene data show CDR1 as MNHNS and CDR2 as SASEGT. The ends lost 3 bases at V and 3 bases at J; junction bases unmatched: 7. The CDR3 sequence: CASSEAMGQVYEQYF. The CDR3, as DNA: TGTGCCAGCAGTGAGGCAATGGGACAGGTCTACGAGCAGTACTTC.

The CDR3 reads CASRPTGNTGELFF. The CDR3 DNA reads as TGCGCCAGCAGGCCGACAGGGAACACCGGGGAGCTGTTTTTT. The rearrangement links TRBV5-1 to TRBJ2-2; TRBD1 is a possible D gene (6 bases). Germline CDR1 is SGHRS and CDR2 is YFSETQ. The CDR3 is 14 amino acids. The ends were cut back, 5 bases at V and 1 base at J, with 9 bases in the middle.

On this clone: The sample carries other DNA sequences with the same CDR3. The genes are TRBV4-1 and TRBJ1-6; 7 bases are shared with TRBD1. Unmatched junction bases numbered 5, after V lost 1 base and J lost 5 bases. CDR1 is MGHRA, CDR2 YSYEKL, per germline. This CDR3 region has 16 residues. The DNA for the CDR3 is TGCGCCAGCAGCCAAGTTCACAGGGGTGATAATTCACCCCTCCACTTT. This sequence encodes CASSQVHRGDNSPLHF.

The chain uses TRBV5-1 and TRBJ1-4; D gene uncertain. Germline V gene sequence: CDR1 SGHRS, CDR2 YFSETQ. V lost 0 bases, J lost 0 bases, and 12 bases lay in between. This CDR3 has 17 residues. The CDR3 is CASSLGWERATNEKLFF. In DNA form, the CDR3 reads TGCGCCAGCAGCTTGGGATGGGAGAGAGCAACTAATGAAAAACTGTTTTTT.

This chain joins TRBV4-1 and TRBJ2-3; D gene uncertain. The CDR3 covers 14 residues. V was trimmed by 0 bases and J by 7 bases, leaving 11 bases between them. Germline values: CDR1 MGHRA, CDR2 YSYEKL. CDR3 loop: CASSQESQAHTQYF. The CDR3 region has the DNA TGCGCCAGCAGCCAAGAATCCCAAGCCCATACGCAGTATTTT.